Listed here are 22 T cell receptor beta chains from one sample, sequenced in a study of shared T cell receptors in the human thymus (dated by TCRdb to 2020 to 2022). Library preparation used the immunoSEQ multiplex PCR assay. Entries here come from immuneACCESS through TCRdb and include only in-frame sequences with V and J called. Some clones fail to appear in such tables; in the studies checked, an unresolved V gene covers under half of the shortfall, and the cause of the remainder is unknown. The sample table holds some 700,000 clones, of which approximately 85% were seen once. Of the sample, around 0.01% is held by the ten largest clones. This sample was also put to use in a study of human thymus T cells.

Source material: thymocytes. Receptors originate from a girl in the first two years of life with a congenital heart defect. Donor details come from another sample of the same person, matched by shared clones.

The rearrangement links TRBV6-1 to TRBJ2-2; 8 bases agree with TRBD1. This CDR3 has 15 amino acids. Trimming at V came to 5 bases and at J to 7 bases, leaving 9 bases not matched to a gene. CDR1 and CDR2 from the germline V gene are MNHNS and SASEGT. The CDR3 DNA sequence: TGTGCCAGCAGTCAGACAGGGGCGGCGGACGGGGAGCTGTTTTTT. It codes for CASSQTGAADGELFF.

The sample holds one count of this clone. This CDR3 is CASSIGTGPYEQYF. CDR3 nucleotide sequence: TGCGCCAGCAGCATAGGGACAGGGCCCTACGAGCAGTACTTC. This chain connects TRBV5-1 to TRBJ2-7, with 9 bases fitting TRBD1. The CDR3 is made up of 14 amino acids. J gave up 2 bases and V 4 bases, and 4 bases lay outside the gene matches. From germline, CDR1 is SGHRS and CDR2 YFSETQ.

This CDR3 reads CASSMISGGQETQYF. CDR3 nucleotides: TGTGCCAGTAGTATGATTAGCGGGGGCCAAGAGACCCAGTACTTC. The rearrangement uses TRBV19 and TRBJ2-5; 9 positions agree with TRBD2. This CDR3 has 15 residues. CDR1 is LNHDA, CDR2 SQIVND, per germline (reference sequence). The trim removed 3 bases at V and 1 base at J, leaving 3 bases unmatched.

This sequence joins TRBV28 and TRBJ2-7; TRBD1 might be the D (6 bases). Germline V gene data show CDR1 as MDHEN and CDR2 as SYDVKM. V was shortened by 3 bases and J by 1 base, with 13 bases between the two germline ends. This CDR3 has 15 amino acids. The CDR3 region has the DNA TGTGCCAGCAGTTTTACACAGGGTCGTTCCTACGAGCAGTACTTC. Its translation is CASSFTQGRSYEQYF.

The V and J genes are TRBV28 and TRBJ1-1; 9 positions agree with TRBD1. The CDR3 contains 13 residues. CDR1 and CDR2 from the germline V gene are MDHEN and SYDVKM. The J segment lost 6 bases and the V segment lost 4 bases, leaving 3 bases of the junction unmatched. CDR3: CASSWTGVAEAFF. DNA of the CDR3: TGTGCCAGCAGTTGGACAGGGGTCGCTGAAGCTTTCTTT.

The chain joins TRBV9 to TRBJ2-1; 7 nucleotides match TRBD2. Germline V gives CDR1 SGDLS, CDR2 YYNGEE. The junction had 7 bases not matched to a gene; V was cut back by 2 bases and J by 5 bases. CDR3 size: 15 residues. CDR3 nucleotide sequence: TGTGCCAGCAGCGTTAAAGCGGGGCAGCACAATGAGCAGTTCTTC. It encodes CASSVKAGQHNEQFF.

V gene TRBV2 combines with J gene TRBJ2-6; D may be TRBD2 (6 bases). The V end was cut by 6 bases, the J end by 0 bases, with 15 bases between. From germline, CDR1 is SNHLY and CDR2 FYNNEI. The CDR3 consists of 17 residues. In DNA, the CDR3 is TGTGCCAGCAGGGGAGGACCTCTGGACTCTGGGGCCAACGTCCTGACTTTC. Translated, it gives CASRGGPLDSGANVLTF.

This rearrangement joins TRBV14 to TRBJ2-7, with D maybe TRBD2 (5 bases). Germline lookup yields CDR1 SGHDN and CDR2 FVKESK. This CDR3 is 18 amino acids long. V was clipped by 0 bases and J by 4 bases, with 22 bases between them. The CDR3 DNA reads as TGTGCCAGCAGCCAAGATGAAGGTTCCGGGCGGGCGCCGTACGAGCAGTACTTC. As protein: CASSQDEGSGRAPYEQYF.

DNA for the CDR3: TGCGCCAGCAGCCAAGAAGAACCCACCACCCGGTACCAAGAGACCCAGTACTTC. It specifies CASSQEEPTTRYQETQYF. The chain links TRBV4-1 to TRBJ2-5, with D unresolved. The germline V gene has CDR1 MGHRA and CDR2 YSYEKL. Trimming removed 0 bases from V and 0 bases from J, with 17 bases in between. The length of the CDR3 is 18 residues.

The chain carries TRBV6-6 and TRBJ1-1, with D perhaps matching TRBD1 (5 bases). CDR1 MNHNY and CDR2 SVGAGI come from the germline V gene (reference sequence). Trimming removed 6 bases from V and 0 bases from J, with 11 bases in between. This CDR3 contains 14 residues. CDR3 amino acids: CASSRGTMNTEAFF. As DNA, the CDR3 is TGTGCCAGCAGCCGGGGGACCATGAACACTGAAGCTTTCTTT.

The V call is TRBV7-8, the J call TRBJ1-6; no firm D call. Deletions cut 2 bases from V and 9 bases from J, with 11 bases between. The CDR3 covers 14 residues. Germline V lookup: CDR1 SGHVS, CDR2 FQNEAQ. The CDR3 DNA follows: TGTGCCAGCAGCTTACTCCTAAAGAGTTCACCCCTCCACTTT. Protein sequence: CASSLLLKSSPLHF.

The chain carries TRBV10-3 and TRBJ2-7, with 8 bases that match TRBD1. Losses at the gene ends were 5 bases for V and 0 bases for J; bases not matched to a gene: 3. This CDR3 region has 14 residues. The germline V gene has CDR1 ENHRY and CDR2 SYGVKD. In nucleotides, the CDR3 is TGTGCCATCAGTCGGGACAGGCTCTCCTACGAGCAGTACTTC. It yields the protein CAISRDRLSYEQYF.

J is TRBJ2-1 and V is TRBV7-9, with 12 bases that match TRBD2. This CDR3 region has 18 residues. The germline CDR1 and CDR2 sequences are SEHNR and FQNEAQ (reference sequence). The V segment lost 4 bases and the J segment 9 bases; nucleotides outside the gene matches: 16. The DNA for the CDR3 is TGTGCCAGCAGCTACAACTCCGCGACTAGCGGGGGATCAGGTGAGCAGTTCTTC. Translated: CASSYNSATSGGSGEQFF.

The chain carries TRBV6-1 and TRBJ1-1; 8 bases line up with TRBD1. The CDR3 is made up of 20 amino acids. From germline, CDR1 is MNHNS and CDR2 SASEGT. V gave up 2 bases and J gave up 0 bases; unmatched junction bases: 17. CDR3 coding DNA: TGTGCCAGCAGTGAAACAGGGGGGGACAGCAAGTATTTTATGAACACTGAAGCTTTCTTT. Protein sequence: CASSETGGDSKYFMNTEAFF.

The CDR3 nucleotides read TGTGCCAGCAACAGGGAGAGGCAGCCCCAGCATTTT. It specifies CASNRERQPQHF. The V gene is TRBV28, the J gene TRBJ1-5; tentatively, D is TRBD1 (6 bases). The CDR3 covers 12 residues. CDR1 MDHEN and CDR2 SYDVKM come from the germline V gene. Trimming took 7 bases from V and 7 from J, leaving 11 bases between them.

The chain links TRBV5-1 to TRBJ2-2; D might be TRBD2 (5 bases). In germline, CDR1 is SGHRS, CDR2 YFSETQ. The CDR3 runs 14 residues. V lost 5 bases to trimming and J lost 7 bases, with 15 bases between them. CDR3 protein: CASSRRIRGGELFF. CDR3 sequence (DNA): TGCGCCAGCAGTCGGAGGATCCGGGGCGGGGAGCTGTTTTTT.

V usage is TRBV6-5 and J usage is TRBJ2-5, with 9 bases aligning to TRBD2. Germline loops: CDR1 MNHEY, CDR2 SVGAGI. V lost 6 bases and J lost 3; bases outside the gene matches: 8. The CDR3 covers 15 residues. CDR3 loop: CASRLSGGPKETQYF. The CDR3 DNA follows: TGTGCCAGCAGGCTCAGCGGGGGGCCTAAAGAGACCCAGTACTTC.

The J gene is TRBJ2-7, the V gene TRBV27; D remains ambiguous. Trimming removed 5 bases from V and 3 bases from J, with 20 bases in between. Germline CDR1 and CDR2: MNHEY and SMNVEV (reference sequence). The CDR3 loop spans 16 amino acids. The CDR3: CASSARHTVVDYEQYF. The CDR3 nucleotides are TGTGCCAGCAGTGCCCGGCATACAGTCGTCGACTACGAGCAGTACTTC.

The V and J genes are TRBV6-5 and TRBJ2-2; D is perhaps TRBD2 (5 bases). Germline CDR1 and CDR2: MNHEY and SVGAGI. CDR3 size: 13 residues. The germline V and J ends were trimmed by 6 bases and 6 bases, with 11 bases remaining between them. The CDR3 DNA reads as TGTGCCAGCAGGCTCAAACTAGCCGGGGAGCTGTTTTTT. Protein product: CASRLKLAGELFF.

The DNA for the CDR3 is TGTGCCAGCAGCTTATATCGGGACAATCAGCAGTACTTC. Protein sequence: CASSLYRDNQQYF. This chain joins TRBV7-2 and TRBJ2-7; D is perhaps TRBD1 (6 bases). V was pared by 2 bases and J by 8 bases, with 13 bases between. Germline V gene data show CDR1 as SGHTA and CDR2 as FQGNSA. This CDR3 is 13 amino acids long. The variable domain in full, with the rest retrieved from reference TRBV7-2 and TRBJ2-7, is GAGVSQSPSNKVTEKGKDVELRCDPISGHTALYWYRQSLGQGLEFLIYFQGNSAPDKSGLPSDRFSAERTGGSVSTLTIQRTQQEDSAVYLCASSLYRDNQQYFGPGTRLTVT.

About this clone itself: This sample also contains other DNA sequences that code for the same CDR3. The gene calls are TRBV19 and TRBJ2-7, with 9 positions matching TRBD1. This CDR3 is built from 13 residues. V was clipped by 3 bases and J by 3 bases; unmatched bases: 0. Germline V gene data show CDR1 as LNHDA and CDR2 as SQIVND (reference sequence). The CDR3 spells CASSMGQGYEQYF. The CDR3 DNA reads TGTGCCAGTAGTATGGGACAGGGCTACGAGCAGTACTTC.

The V gene is TRBV7-2, the J gene TRBJ1-2, with D maybe TRBD1 (6 bases). Germline assignment: CDR1 SGHTA and CDR2 FQGNSA. The CDR3 has 12 amino acids. The ends were cut back, 3 bases at V and 9 bases at J, with 11 bases in the middle. The CDR3, as DNA: TGTGCCAGCAGCTTGGCGGACAGTAGCTACACCTTC. It encodes CASSLADSSYTF.